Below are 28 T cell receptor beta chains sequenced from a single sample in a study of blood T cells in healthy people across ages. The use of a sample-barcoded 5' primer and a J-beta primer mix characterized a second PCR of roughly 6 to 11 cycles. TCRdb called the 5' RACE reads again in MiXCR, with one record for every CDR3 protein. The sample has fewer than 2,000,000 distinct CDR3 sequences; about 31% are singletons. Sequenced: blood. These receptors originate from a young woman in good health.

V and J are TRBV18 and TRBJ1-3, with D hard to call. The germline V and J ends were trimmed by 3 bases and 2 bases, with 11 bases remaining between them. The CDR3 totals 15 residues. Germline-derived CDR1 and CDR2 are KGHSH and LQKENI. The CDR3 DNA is TGTGCCAGCTCACCCCGGGAGCAGGCTGGAAACACCATATATTTT. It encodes CASSPREQAGNTIYF.

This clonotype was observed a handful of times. CDR3 nucleotide sequence: TGTGCCAGCAGCGAAACTAGCTCGGGTACGCAGTATTTT. It translates to CASSETSSGTQYF. The gene calls are TRBV7-3 and TRBJ2-3, with D tentatively TRBD2 (6 bases). The V end lost 5 bases, the J end lost 8 bases, and 14 bases lay between the germline ends. Germline values: CDR1 SGHTA, CDR2 FQGTGA. The CDR3 runs to 13 residues.

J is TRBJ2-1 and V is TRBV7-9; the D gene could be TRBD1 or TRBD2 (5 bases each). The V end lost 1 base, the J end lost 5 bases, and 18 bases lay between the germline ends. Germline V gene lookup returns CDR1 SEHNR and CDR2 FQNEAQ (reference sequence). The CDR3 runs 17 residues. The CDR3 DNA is TGTGCCAGCAGCTTAGGGGAGACAGACTATACTGACAATGAGCAGTTCTTC. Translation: CASSLGETDYTDNEQFF.

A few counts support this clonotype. In DNA, the CDR3 is TGTGCCAGCAGTTTAGAGCCAGGGGCACCCTGGGAGCAGTTCTTC. Translating gives CASSLEPGAPWEQFF. J is TRBJ2-1 and V is TRBV27; D possibly corresponds to TRBD1 (6 bases). Germline V gene data show CDR1 as MNHEY and CDR2 as SMNVEV (reference sequence). The CDR3 has 15 amino acids. Trimming removed 2 bases at V and 10 bases at J, with 18 bases between.

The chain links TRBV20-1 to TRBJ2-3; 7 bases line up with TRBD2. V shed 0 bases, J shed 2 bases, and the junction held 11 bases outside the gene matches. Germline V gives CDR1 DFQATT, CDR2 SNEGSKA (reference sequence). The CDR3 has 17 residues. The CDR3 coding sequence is TGCAGTGCTAGAGATTGGGGAGGGAGTCTCTCCACAGATACGCAGTATTTT. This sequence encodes CSARDWGGSLSTDTQYF.

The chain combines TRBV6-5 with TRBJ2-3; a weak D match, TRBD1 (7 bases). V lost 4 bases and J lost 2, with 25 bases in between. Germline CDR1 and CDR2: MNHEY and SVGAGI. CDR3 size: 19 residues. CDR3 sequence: CASSLGWAGGMGNTDTQYF. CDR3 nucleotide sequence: TGTGCCAGCAGTTTAGGATGGGCAGGGGGGATGGGTAACACAGATACGCAGTATTTT.

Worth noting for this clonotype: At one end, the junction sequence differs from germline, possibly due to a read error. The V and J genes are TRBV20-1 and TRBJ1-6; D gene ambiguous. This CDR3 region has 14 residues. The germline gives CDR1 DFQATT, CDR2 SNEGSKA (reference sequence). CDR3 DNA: TGCAGTGCTAGAGAGACATTAACAAATTCACCCCCCCACTTT. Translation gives CSARETLTNSPPHF.

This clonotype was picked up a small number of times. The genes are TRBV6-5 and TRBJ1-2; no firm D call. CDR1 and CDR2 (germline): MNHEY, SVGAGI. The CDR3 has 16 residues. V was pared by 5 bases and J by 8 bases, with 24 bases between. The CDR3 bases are TGTGCCAGCAGTATAACTCCCGACACCCGGATAGAGGGCTACACCTTC. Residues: CASSITPDTRIEGYTF.

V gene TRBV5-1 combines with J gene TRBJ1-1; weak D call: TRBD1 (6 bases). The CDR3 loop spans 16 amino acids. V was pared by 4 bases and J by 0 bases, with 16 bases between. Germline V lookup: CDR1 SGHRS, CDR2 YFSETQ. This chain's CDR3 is CASSPVPGAVNTEAFF. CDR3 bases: TGCGCCAGCAGCCCAGTACCAGGGGCCGTGAACACTGAAGCTTTCTTT. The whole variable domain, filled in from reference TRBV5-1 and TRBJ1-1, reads KAGVTQTPRYLIKTRGQQVTLSCSPISGHRSVSWYQQTPGQGLQFLFEYFSETQRNKGNFPGRFSGRQFSNSRSEMNVSTLELGDSALYLCASSPVPGAVNTEAFFGQGTRLTVV.

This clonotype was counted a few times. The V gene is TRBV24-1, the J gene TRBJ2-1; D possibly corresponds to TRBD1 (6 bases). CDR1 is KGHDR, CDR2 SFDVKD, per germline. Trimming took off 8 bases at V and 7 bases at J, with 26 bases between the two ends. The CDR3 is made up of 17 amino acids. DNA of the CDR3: TGTGCCACCAATCTCAGGAAGTTCCGACAGGAGAGTAATGAGCAGTTCTTC. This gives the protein CATNLRKFRQESNEQFF.

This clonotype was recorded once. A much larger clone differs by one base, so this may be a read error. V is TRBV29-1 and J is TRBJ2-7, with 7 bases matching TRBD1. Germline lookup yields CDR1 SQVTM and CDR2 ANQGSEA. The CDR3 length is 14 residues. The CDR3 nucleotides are TGCGGCGTTGAAAACAGGGGTCCCTTCTACGAGCAGTACTTC. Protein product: CGVENRGPFYEQYF.

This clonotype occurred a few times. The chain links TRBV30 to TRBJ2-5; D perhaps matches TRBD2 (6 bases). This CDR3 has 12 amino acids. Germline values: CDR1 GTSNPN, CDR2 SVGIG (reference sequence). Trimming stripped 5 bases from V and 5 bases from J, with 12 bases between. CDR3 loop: CAWGGSPETQYF. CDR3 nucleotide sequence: TGTGCCTGGGGGGGGTCCCCGGAGACCCAGTACTTC.

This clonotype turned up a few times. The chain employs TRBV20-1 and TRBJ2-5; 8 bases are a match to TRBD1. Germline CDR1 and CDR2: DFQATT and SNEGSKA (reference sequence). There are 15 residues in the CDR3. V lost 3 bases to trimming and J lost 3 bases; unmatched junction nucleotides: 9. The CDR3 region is CSASPYRDRKETQYF. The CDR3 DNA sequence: TGCAGTGCTAGTCCCTACCGGGACAGGAAAGAGACCCAGTACTTC.

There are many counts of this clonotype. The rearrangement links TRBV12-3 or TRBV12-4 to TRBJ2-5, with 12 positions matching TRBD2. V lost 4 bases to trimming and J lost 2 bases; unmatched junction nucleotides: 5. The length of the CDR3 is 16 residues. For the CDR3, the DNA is TGTGCCAGCAGTTCGCGGCTAGCGGGGGGGCAAGAGACCCAGTACTTC. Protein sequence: CASSSRLAGGQETQYF.

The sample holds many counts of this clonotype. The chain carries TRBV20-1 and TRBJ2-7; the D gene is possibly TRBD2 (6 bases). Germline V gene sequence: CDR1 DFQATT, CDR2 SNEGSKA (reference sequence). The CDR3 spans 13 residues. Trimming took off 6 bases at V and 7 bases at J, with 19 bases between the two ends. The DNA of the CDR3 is TGCAGTGCAGCCGGGGGTGGTATTAGGGAGCAGTACTTC. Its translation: CSAAGGGIREQYF.

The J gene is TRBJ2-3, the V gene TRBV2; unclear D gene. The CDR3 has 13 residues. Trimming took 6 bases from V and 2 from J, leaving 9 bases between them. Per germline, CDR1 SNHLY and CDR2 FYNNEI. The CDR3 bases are TGTGCCAGCAGGCCAGGCTACACAGATACGCAGTATTTT. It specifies CASRPGYTDTQYF.

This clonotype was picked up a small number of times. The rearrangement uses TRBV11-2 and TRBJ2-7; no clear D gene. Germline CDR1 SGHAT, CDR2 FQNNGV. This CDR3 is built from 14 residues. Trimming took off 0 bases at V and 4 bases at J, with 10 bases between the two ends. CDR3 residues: CASSLDLGGYEQYF. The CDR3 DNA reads TGTGCCAGCAGCTTAGATTTGGGTGGATACGAGCAGTACTTC.

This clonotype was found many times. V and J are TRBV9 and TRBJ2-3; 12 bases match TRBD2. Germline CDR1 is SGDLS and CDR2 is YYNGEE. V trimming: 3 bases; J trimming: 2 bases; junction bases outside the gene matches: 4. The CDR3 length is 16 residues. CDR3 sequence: CASSAGLAGNTDTQYF. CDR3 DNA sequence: TGTGCCAGCAGCGCCGGACTAGCGGGGAACACAGATACGCAGTATTTT.

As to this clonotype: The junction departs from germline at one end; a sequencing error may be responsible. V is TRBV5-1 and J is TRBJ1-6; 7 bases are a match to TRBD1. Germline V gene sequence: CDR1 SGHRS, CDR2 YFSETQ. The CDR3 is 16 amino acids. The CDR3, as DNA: TGCGCCGGCAGGGGTGGGACAGTGACCTCGCGGTCACCCCTCCACTTT. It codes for CAGRGGTVTSRSPLHF.

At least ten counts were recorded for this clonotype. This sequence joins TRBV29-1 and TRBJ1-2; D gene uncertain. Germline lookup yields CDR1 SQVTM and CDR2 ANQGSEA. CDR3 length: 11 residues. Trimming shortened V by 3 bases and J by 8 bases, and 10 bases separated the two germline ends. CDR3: CSVDGGRGYTF. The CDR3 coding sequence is TGCAGCGTTGATGGTGGGCGAGGCTACACCTTC.

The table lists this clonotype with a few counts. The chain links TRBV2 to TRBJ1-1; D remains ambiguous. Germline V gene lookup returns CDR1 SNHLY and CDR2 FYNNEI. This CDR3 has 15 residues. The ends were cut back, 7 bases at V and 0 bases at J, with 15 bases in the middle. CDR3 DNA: TGTGCCAGCATACCCCAGCAGGTCTTGAACACTGAAGCTTTCTTT. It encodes CASIPQQVLNTEAFF.

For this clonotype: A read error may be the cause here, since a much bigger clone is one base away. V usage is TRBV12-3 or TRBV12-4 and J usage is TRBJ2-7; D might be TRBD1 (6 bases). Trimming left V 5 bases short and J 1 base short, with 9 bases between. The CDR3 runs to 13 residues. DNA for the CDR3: TGTGCCAGCAGTGATACAGGGTCCTACGAGCAGTACTTC. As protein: CASSDTGSYEQYF.

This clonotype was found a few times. The CDR3 DNA sequence: TGTGCCAGCAGCCCACTAGCGGGGGTGATCAAGGCCCAGTACTTC. This codes for CASSPLAGVIKAQYF. J is TRBJ2-7 and V is TRBV7-6; 11 bases are a match to TRBD2. The V gene end was trimmed by 5 bases and the J gene end by 10 bases; junction bases not matched to a gene: 13. This CDR3 has 15 residues. The germline V gene has CDR1 SGHVS and CDR2 FNYEAQ.

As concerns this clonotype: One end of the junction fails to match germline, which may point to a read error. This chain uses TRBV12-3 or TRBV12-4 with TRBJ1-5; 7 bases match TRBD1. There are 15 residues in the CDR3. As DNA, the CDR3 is TGTGCCGGCAGGAGAAAACAGGGGTACGATCAGCCCCAGCATTTT. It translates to CAGRRKQGYDQPQHF.

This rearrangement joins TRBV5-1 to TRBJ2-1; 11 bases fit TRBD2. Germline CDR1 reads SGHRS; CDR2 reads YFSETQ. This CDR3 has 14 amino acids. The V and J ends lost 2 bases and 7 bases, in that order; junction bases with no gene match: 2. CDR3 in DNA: TGCGCCAGCAGCTTTACTAGCGGGGGTAATGAGCAGTTCTTC. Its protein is CASSFTSGGNEQFF.

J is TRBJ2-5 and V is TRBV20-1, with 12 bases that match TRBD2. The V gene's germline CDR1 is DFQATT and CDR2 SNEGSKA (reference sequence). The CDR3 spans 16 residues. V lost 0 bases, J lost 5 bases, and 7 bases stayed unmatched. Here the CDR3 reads CSARDASGGASETQYF. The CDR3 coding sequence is TGCAGTGCTAGAGATGCTAGCGGGGGGGCCTCCGAGACCCAGTACTTC.

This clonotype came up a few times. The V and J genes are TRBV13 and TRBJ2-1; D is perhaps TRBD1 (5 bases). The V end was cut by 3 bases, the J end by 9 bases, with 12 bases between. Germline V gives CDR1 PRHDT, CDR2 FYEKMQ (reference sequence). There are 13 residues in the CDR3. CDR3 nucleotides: TGTGCCAGCAGCTTTGGTAGAAGGGGTGAGCAGTTCTTC. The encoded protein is CASSFGRRGEQFF.

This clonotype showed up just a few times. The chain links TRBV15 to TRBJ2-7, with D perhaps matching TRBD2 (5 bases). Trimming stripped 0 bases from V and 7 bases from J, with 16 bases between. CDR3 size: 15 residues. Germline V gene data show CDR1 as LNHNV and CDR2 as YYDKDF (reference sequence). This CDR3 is CATSRDLGAAIEQYF. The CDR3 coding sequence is TGTGCCACCAGCAGAGATCTGGGAGCGGCAATTGAGCAGTACTTC.